Below are 26 T cell receptor beta chains sequenced from a single sample in a study of blood T cell repertoires in COVID-19 (dated by TCRdb to the early 2020s). Receptor amplification or capture employed the immunoSEQ multiplex PCR assay. The table comes from immuneACCESS by way of TCRdb, which keeps in-frame sequences with V and J called. Part of the clones is missing from these tables; in studies checked, under half for an unresolved V gene and the rest for unknown reasons. The sample yields about 200,000 clones; about 85% were counted once. Clones ranked in the top ten supply around a fifth of the sample. Sequenced: peripheral blood. The receptors come from a man in his 60s with active or convalescent COVID-19.

V usage is TRBV6-5 and J usage is TRBJ2-3; D is uncertain. V shed 2 bases and J shed 4 bases, with 13 bases lying between them. The CDR3 has 15 residues. In germline, CDR1 is MNHEY, CDR2 SVGAGI. The CDR3 sequence: CASSYTARHPDTQYF. The CDR3 DNA follows: TGTGCCAGCAGTTACACAGCCCGGCACCCAGATACGCAGTATTTT.

This clone came up once. The chain is built from TRBV4-2 and TRBJ2-2, with TRBD2 identical over 12 bases. The CDR3 is made up of 18 amino acids. With V trimmed by 1 base and J by 1 base, 4 bases remained unmatched. Germline V gene lookup returns CDR1 LGHNA and CDR2 YNFKEQ. The CDR3 here is CASSQAGLAGQNTGELFF. The CDR3 DNA follows: TGTGCCAGCAGCCAAGCCGGACTAGCGGGACAGAACACCGGGGAGCTGTTTTTT.

This clone was detected many times. V usage is TRBV4-1 and J usage is TRBJ1-5; D ambiguous. V lost 4 bases to trimming and J lost 5 bases, with 18 bases between them. The CDR3 contains 16 residues. Per germline, CDR1 MGHRA and CDR2 YSYEKL. The CDR3 DNA sequence: TGCGCCAGCAGCCCCTCGGGTTCCGGTTACGATCAGCCCCAGCATTTT. Protein sequence: CASSPSGSGYDQPQHF.

This sequence joins TRBV5-1 and TRBJ1-1, with D possibly TRBD1 on 5 matching bases. Trimming stripped 4 bases from V and 3 bases from J, with 10 bases between. The CDR3 sequence is 13 residues long. Germline-derived CDR1 and CDR2 are SGHRS and YFSETQ. The CDR3 DNA sequence: TGCGCCAGCAGCGATCAGGGTTACACTGAAGCTTTCTTT. This sequence encodes CASSDQGYTEAFF.

This chain's CDR3 is CASSQDPQGQNTGELFF. The DNA of the CDR3 is TGCGCCAGCAGCCAAGATCCCCAGGGACAGAACACCGGGGAGCTGTTTTTT. The chain joins TRBV4-1 to TRBJ2-2, with D possibly TRBD1 on 6 matching bases. This CDR3 region has 17 residues. CDR1 and CDR2 from the germline V gene are MGHRA and YSYEKL. With 0 bases removed from V and 1 base from J, the gap between germline ends came to 12 bases.

This clone has only a few counts. This chain joins TRBV2 and TRBJ2-2, with 16 bases lining up with TRBD2. Germline V gene data show CDR1 as SNHLY and CDR2 as FYNNEI. J was trimmed by 7 bases and V by 6 bases; bases with no gene match: 5. The length of the CDR3 is 16 residues. Here the CDR3 reads CASSGTSGGAGGELFF. Here the CDR3 DNA reads TGTGCCAGCAGCGGGACTAGCGGGGGGGCAGGCGGGGAGCTGTTTTTT.

This clone occurred once. The chain joins TRBV18 to TRBJ1-1; D is possibly TRBD1 (6 bases). Trimming shortened V by 3 bases and J by 5 bases, and 16 bases separated the two germline ends. The germline CDR1 and CDR2 sequences are KGHSH and LQKENI. The CDR3 extends over 15 amino acids. The CDR3, as DNA: TGTGCCAGCTCACCGGGGGGGGCAGGTTCGACTGAAGCTTTCTTT. Its translation is CASSPGGAGSTEAFF.

This chain joins TRBV5-1 and TRBJ2-5; weak D call: TRBD2 (7 bases). CDR1 and CDR2 from the germline V gene are SGHRS and YFSETQ. The CDR3 consists of 14 residues. V was clipped by 5 bases and J by 3 bases, with 14 bases between them. CDR3 sequence: CASSPGGAKETQYF. For the CDR3, the DNA is TGCGCCAGCAGTCCTGGGGGGGCCAAAGAGACCCAGTACTTC.

The rearrangement uses TRBV11-2 and TRBJ2-7; D might be TRBD2 (6 bases). Germline V lookup: CDR1 SGHAT, CDR2 FQNNGV. With 5 bases removed from V and 4 bases from J, the gap between germline ends came to 12 bases. The CDR3 is 13 residues long. This CDR3 reads CASSPQAGYEQYF. The CDR3 DNA follows: TGTGCCAGCAGCCCACAAGCGGGTTACGAGCAGTACTTC.

The V gene is TRBV3-1 (or the pseudogene TRBV3-2), the J gene TRBJ2-1, with D unclear. The V end lost 0 bases, the J end lost 10 bases, and 7 bases lay between the germline ends. The CDR3 is 12 amino acids. Looked up from germline, CDR1 is LGHDT and CDR2 is YNNKEL (reference sequence). CDR3 in amino acids: CASSQDSREQFF. In DNA form, the CDR3 reads TGTGCCAGCAGCCAAGATTCCCGGGAGCAGTTCTTC.

J is TRBJ1-5 and V is TRBV5-5; 7 bases line up with TRBD1. This CDR3 contains 15 residues. The V segment lost 4 bases and the J segment 5 bases; nucleotides outside the gene matches: 9. Germline V gene lookup returns CDR1 SGHKS and CDR2 YYEKEE (reference sequence). CDR3 sequence reads: CASSPTGRFDQPQHF. For the CDR3, the DNA is TGTGCCAGCAGCCCGACAGGGCGGTTTGATCAGCCCCAGCATTTT.

The chain couples TRBV11-1 to TRBJ2-3; D remains unclear. Germline V gene sequence: CDR1 SGHAT, CDR2 FQDESV (reference sequence). Trimming left V 5 bases short and J 6 bases short, with 6 bases between. CDR3 length equals 11 residues. CDR3: CASSPLDTQYF. In nucleotides, the CDR3 is TGTGCCAGCAGCCCTCTCGATACGCAGTATTTT.

This clone was recorded once. The J gene is TRBJ2-2, the V gene TRBV5-5; a possible D gene is TRBD1 (5 bases). V was pared by 2 bases and J by 2 bases, with 13 bases between. CDR3 length: 16 residues. From germline, CDR1 is SGHKS and CDR2 YYEKEE (reference sequence). As DNA, the CDR3 is TGTGCCAGCAGCTTAGCAGGGTTAGATAACACCGGGGAGCTGTTTTTT. Protein: CASSLAGLDNTGELFF.

This sequence joins TRBV13 and TRBJ2-7; 8 bases map to TRBD2. CDR1 and CDR2 (germline): PRHDT, FYEKMQ (reference sequence). This CDR3 has 14 amino acids. V shed 0 bases, J shed 5 bases, and the junction held 3 bases outside the gene matches. CDR3 region: CASSLGGGAHEQYF. The DNA of the CDR3 is TGTGCCAGCAGCTTAGGCGGGGGGGCACACGAGCAGTACTTC. The full variable domain, completed using reference TRBV13 and TRBJ2-7, is AAGVIQSPRHLIKEKRETATLKCYPIPRHDTVYWYQQGPGQDPQFLISFYEKMQSDKGSIPDRFSAQQFSDYHSELNMSSLELGDSALYFCASSLGGGAHEQYFGPGTRLTVT.

The chain couples TRBV5-1 to TRBJ2-7, with a weak D call TRBD2 (6 bases). The CDR3 covers 17 residues. Trimming left V 2 bases short and J 2 bases short, with 20 bases between. In germline, CDR1 is SGHRS, CDR2 YFSETQ. Written as DNA, the CDR3 is TGCGCCAGCAGCTTAATCGGCGGGGCCCGTGCCACCTACGAGCAGTACTTC. Translated: CASSLIGGARATYEQYF.

This chain connects TRBV6-5 to TRBJ1-1, with TRBD1 matching 8 bases. The J segment lost 4 bases and the V segment lost 4 bases, leaving 8 bases of the junction unmatched. The CDR3 length is 15 residues. Germline CDR1 MNHEY, CDR2 SVGAGI. CDR3 region: CASSSLSTGGTEAFF. CDR3 in DNA: TGTGCCAGCAGTTCCCTCTCCACAGGGGGCACTGAAGCTTTCTTT.

This clone has just one count. The chain couples TRBV3-1 (or the pseudogene TRBV3-2) to TRBJ1-6; possibly TRBD1 for D (5 bases). Trimming removed 4 bases at V and 7 bases at J, with 11 bases between. CDR1 is LGHDT, CDR2 YNNKEL, per germline (reference sequence). The CDR3 runs 14 residues. In DNA, the CDR3 is TGTGCCAGCAGCCCGCCCGGGGGGAATTCACCCCTCCACTTT. Its protein product is CASSPPGGNSPLHF.

The sample holds one count of this clone. The CDR3 sequence: CASSITAGGRFGGDTQYF. Here the CDR3 DNA reads TGTGCCAGTAGTATCACAGCGGGGGGCCGTTTTGGGGGAGATACGCAGTATTTT. The gene calls are TRBV19 and TRBJ2-3; TRBD2 agrees at 9 bases. CDR3 length equals 18 residues. V trimming: 3 bases; J trimming: 5 bases; junction bases outside the gene matches: 15. Germline-derived CDR1 and CDR2 are LNHDA and SQIVND (reference sequence).

The chain is built from TRBV7-8 and TRBJ2-7; 7 bases are shared with TRBD1. V dropped 5 bases and J dropped 1; count of bases not matched to a gene: 8. Germline assignment: CDR1 SGHVS and CDR2 FQNEAQ. This CDR3 comprises 15 residues. The DNA for the CDR3 is TGTGCCAGCAGCCTCCGGGACAGTCTTTCCTACGAGCAGTACTTC. This translates into CASSLRDSLSYEQYF.

J is TRBJ1-1 and V is TRBV18; weak D call: TRBD1 (6 bases). V was pared by 3 bases and J by 6 bases, with 14 bases between. The CDR3 length is 14 residues. In germline, CDR1 is KGHSH, CDR2 LQKENI. The CDR3 sequence: CASSPQNTGSEAFF. For the CDR3, the DNA is TGTGCCAGCTCACCCCAAAACACAGGGTCTGAAGCTTTCTTT. Using reference TRBV18 and TRBJ1-1 for the parts outside the CDR3, the full variable domain is NAGVMQNPRHLVRRRGQEARLRCSPMKGHSHVYWYRQLPEEGLKFMVYLQKENIIDESGMPKERFSAEFPKEGPSILRIQQVVRGDSAAYFCASSPQNTGSEAFFGQGTRLTVV.

The chain carries TRBV2 and TRBJ2-1; D not resolved. In germline, CDR1 is SNHLY, CDR2 FYNNEI. V lost 7 bases and J lost 6, with 19 bases in between. The CDR3 covers 15 residues. As DNA, the CDR3 is TGTGCCAGCACCTCAGCCGGGTATGGAGTCAATGAGCAGTTCTTC. Translated, it gives CASTSAGYGVNEQFF.

The chain links TRBV12-3 or TRBV12-4 to TRBJ1-1, with TRBD1 identical over 8 bases. The CDR3 totals 13 residues. Unmatched junction bases numbered 1, after V lost 6 bases and J lost 1 base. CDR3 region: CASRDRANTEAFF. The CDR3 bases are TGTGCCAGCAGGGACAGGGCGAACACTGAAGCTTTCTTT.

The chain is built from TRBV9 and TRBJ2-1; D is perhaps TRBD2 (6 bases). Trimming shortened V by 0 bases and J by 6 bases, and 10 bases separated the two germline ends. The CDR3 contains 14 residues. Germline CDR1 SGDLS, CDR2 YYNGEE. The CDR3 DNA reads as TGTGCCAGCAGCGTAGCAGGGAGGAGCAATGAGCAGTTCTTC. Its protein is CASSVAGRSNEQFF. Full variable domain (outside the CDR3, taken from reference TRBV9 and TRBJ2-1): DSGVTQTPKHLITATGQRVTLRCSPRSGDLSVYWYQQSLDQGLQFLIQYYNGEERAKGNILERFSAQQFPDLHSELNLSSLELGDSALYFCASSVAGRSNEQFFGPGTRLTVL.

V gene TRBV5-1 combines with J gene TRBJ2-3, with 7 positions matching TRBD1. Germline V gene data show CDR1 as SGHRS and CDR2 as YFSETQ. The CDR3 totals 18 residues. J lost 1 base, V lost 0 bases, and 11 bases had no gene match. The CDR3 sequence is CASSLGGGAGVGTDTQYF. The DNA of the CDR3 is TGCGCCAGCAGCTTGGGAGGGGGCGCCGGTGTGGGCACAGATACGCAGTATTTT.

The chain joins TRBV9 to TRBJ2-1, with 15 positions matching TRBD2. Per the germline V gene, CDR1 is SGDLS and CDR2 is YYNGEE. The V segment lost 3 bases and the J segment 7 bases; nucleotides outside the gene matches: 8. The CDR3 length is 17 residues. CDR3 protein: CASSEGTSGGRRNEQFF. As DNA, the CDR3 is TGTGCCAGCAGCGAGGGGACTAGCGGGGGGCGGAGGAATGAGCAGTTCTTC.

V is TRBV2 and J is TRBJ2-2; possibly TRBD1 for D (5 bases). Germline V gives CDR1 SNHLY, CDR2 FYNNEI. The CDR3 is 16 amino acids. V lost 6 bases and J lost 2, with 16 bases in between. The CDR3 sequence: CASRDIARFNTGELFF. CDR3 in DNA: TGTGCCAGCAGGGACATCGCTAGATTCAACACCGGGGAGCTGTTTTTT.